These 20 T cell receptor beta chains were sequenced from one sample in a study of blood T cell repertoires in COVID-19. Libraries were prepared by immunoSEQ multiplex PCR; TCRdb keeps only in-frame clonotypes and omits some of them. The repertoire has about 260,000 clones, roughly 79% of them found once; the top ten carry 1.9%. The sample was peripheral blood. Source of these receptors: a woman over 75 with acute or convalescent COVID-19.

CDR3: CASSLGGTDPFGYTF. The CDR3 DNA sequence: TGCGCCAGCAGCTTGGGGGGGACAGACCCTTTCGGCTACACCTTC. J is TRBJ1-2 and V is TRBV5-1, with 7 bases identical to TRBD1. Germline assignment: CDR1 SGHRS and CDR2 YFSETQ. The CDR3 is made up of 15 amino acids. V gave up 0 bases and J gave up 8 bases; unmatched junction bases: 10.

This sequence joins TRBV7-9 and TRBJ1-5; D is undetermined. Germline loops: CDR1 SEHNR, CDR2 FQNEAQ (reference sequence). The CDR3 runs 16 residues. The V gene lost 3 bases and the J gene lost 1 base, with 13 bases spanning the gap. The CDR3 DNA is TGTGCCAGCAGCTTTAGTATATGGCGGAGCAATCAGCCCCAGCATTTT. It encodes CASSFSIWRSNQPQHF.

This clone has just one count. The chain couples TRBV7-9 to TRBJ2-7; D might be TRBD1 (6 bases). Per the germline V gene, CDR1 is SEHNR and CDR2 is FQNEAQ (reference sequence). The CDR3 covers 12 residues. V was trimmed by 5 bases and J by 3 bases, leaving 8 bases between them. The CDR3 spells CASSDRLYEQYF. The CDR3 coding sequence is TGTGCCAGCAGCGACAGGCTCTACGAGCAGTACTTC.

V gene TRBV2 combines with J gene TRBJ2-1; 8 bases are shared with TRBD2. This CDR3 has 12 amino acids. V gave up 0 bases and J gave up 14 bases; unmatched junction bases: 3. The germline gives CDR1 SNHLY, CDR2 FYNNEI. CDR3 sequence: CASSEARREEFF. In DNA, the CDR3 is TGTGCCAGCAGTGAAGCGAGGCGGGAGGAGTTCTTC. Full variable domain (remainder filled in from reference TRBV2 and TRBJ2-1): EPEVTQTPSHQVTQMGQEVILRCVPISNHLYFYWYRQILGQKVEFLVSFYNNEISEKSEIFDDQFSVERPDGSNFTLKIRSTKLEDSAMYFCASSEARREEFFGPGTRLTVL.

The chain joins TRBV5-5 to TRBJ2-6; a weak D match, TRBD1 (5 bases). CDR1 and CDR2 from the germline V gene are SGHKS and YYEKEE (reference sequence). The CDR3 runs to 17 residues. The V and J ends lost 1 base and 1 base respectively, with 12 bases between them. The CDR3 reads CASSLRQGESGANVLTF. CDR3 nucleotides: TGTGCCAGCAGCTTGCGGCAGGGCGAATCTGGGGCCAACGTCCTGACTTTC.

V is TRBV30 and J is TRBJ2-3; no reliable D call. Germline lookup yields CDR1 GTSNPN and CDR2 SVGIG (reference sequence). The CDR3 is 12 residues long. The V gene lost 2 bases and the J gene lost 2 bases, with 5 bases spanning the gap. CDR3 coding DNA: TGTGCCTGGAGTTCTATCACAGATACGCAGTATTTT. It yields the protein CAWSSITDTQYF.

The chain carries TRBV11-3 and TRBJ2-1; 10 bases fit TRBD2. In germline, CDR1 is SGHNT, CDR2 YENEEA. Trimming cost V 4 bases and J 4 bases; bases outside gene matches: 13. The CDR3 is made up of 18 amino acids. CDR3 region: CASSWGLATEIGYNEQFF. CDR3 nucleotide sequence: TGTGCCAGCAGCTGGGGACTAGCGACGGAGATAGGTTACAATGAGCAGTTCTTC.

The rearrangement joins TRBV2 to TRBJ2-2; D is undetermined. This CDR3 region has 13 residues. V was pared by 7 bases and J by 8 bases, with 14 bases between. Germline V gene sequence: CDR1 SNHLY, CDR2 FYNNEI. The DNA for the CDR3 is TGTGCCAGCAAACGATCAGGTTCAGGGGAGCTGTTTTTT. Translated, it gives CASKRSGSGELFF.

The chain recombines TRBV5-1 with TRBJ2-2; D is possibly TRBD2 (7 bases). The V end was cut by 4 bases, the J end by 2 bases, with 21 bases between. There are 18 residues in the CDR3. Germline V gives CDR1 SGHRS, CDR2 YFSETQ. CDR3: CASSLNVNREGNTGELFF. CDR3 bases: TGCGCCAGCAGCCTCAACGTAAACAGGGAGGGAAACACCGGGGAGCTGTTTTTT.

J is TRBJ2-5 and V is TRBV5-1, with 8 bases matching TRBD2. The CDR3 consists of 13 residues. The V segment lost 6 bases and the J segment 4 bases; nucleotides outside the gene matches: 5. CDR1 SGHRS and CDR2 YFSETQ come from the germline V gene. Here the CDR3 DNA reads TGCGCCAGCAACAGCGGGGGTGGAGAGACCCAGTACTTC. Residues: CASNSGGGETQYF.

This clone was recorded a few times. The J gene is TRBJ1-6, the V gene TRBV19; 7 bases agree with TRBD1. This CDR3 region has 18 residues. Germline values: CDR1 LNHDA, CDR2 SQIVND (reference sequence). The V segment lost 5 bases and the J segment 0 bases; nucleotides outside the gene matches: 10. This CDR3 is CASSPERDSRSYNSPLHF. The CDR3 region has the DNA TGTGCCAGTAGTCCCGAAAGGGACAGCCGCTCCTATAATTCACCCCTCCACTTT.

This chain links TRBV7-9 with TRBJ2-5; 9 nucleotides match TRBD2. The CDR3 runs 15 residues. The J segment lost 10 bases and the V segment lost 1 base, leaving 10 bases of the junction unmatched. Per the germline V gene, CDR1 is SEHNR and CDR2 is FQNEAQ (reference sequence). CDR3 sequence: CASSLGLPGLAHQYF. The CDR3 DNA sequence: TGTGCCAGCAGCTTAGGCCTCCCGGGACTAGCCCACCAGTACTTC.

The chain couples TRBV11-2 to TRBJ1-1, with D possibly matching TRBD1 (5 bases). The CDR3 contains 13 residues. The V end lost 9 bases, the J end lost 1 base, and 12 bases lay between the germline ends. Germline-derived CDR1 and CDR2 are SGHAT and FQNNGV. CDR3 in amino acids: CASQGFENTEAFF. As DNA, the CDR3 is TGTGCCAGTCAGGGCTTTGAGAACACTGAAGCTTTCTTT.

The chain employs TRBV18 and TRBJ2-5, with D possibly matching TRBD1 (6 bases). The CDR3 has 13 amino acids. The V gene lost 4 bases and the J gene lost 3 bases, with 9 bases spanning the gap. From germline, CDR1 is KGHSH and CDR2 LQKENI. This chain's CDR3 is CASSLGQEETQYF. CDR3 bases: TGTGCCAGCTCACTGGGACAAGAAGAGACCCAGTACTTC.

V and J are TRBV7-7 and TRBJ1-4; D is uncertain. This CDR3 region has 13 residues. Germline CDR1 and CDR2: SSHAT and FNYEAQ (reference sequence). The V and J ends lost 3 bases and 8 bases respectively, with 10 bases between them. The CDR3 bases are TGTGCCAGCAGCTTTCAACTAGGAGAAAAACTGTTTTTT. Translating gives CASSFQLGEKLFF.

The CDR3 nucleotides read TGCGCCAGCAGCTTGAAAGGGGGCGCAGGAGCTGAAGCTTTCTTT. This sequence encodes CASSLKGGAGAEAFF. This sequence joins TRBV5-1 and TRBJ1-1, with TRBD1 matching 7 bases. This CDR3 is built from 15 residues. Germline trimming cut 1 base from V and 6 bases from J; bases unmatched to any gene: 9. The germline V gene has CDR1 SGHRS and CDR2 YFSETQ.

The chain links TRBV29-1 to TRBJ1-1, with 8 bases aligning to TRBD1. Trimming removed 7 bases from V and 5 bases from J; junction bases left unmatched: 9. The CDR3 length is 13 residues. Germline V lookup: CDR1 SQVTM, CDR2 ANQGSEA. CDR3 residues: CSARTGRRTEAFF. CDR3 nucleotide sequence: TGCAGCGCAAGGACAGGGCGGAGGACTGAAGCTTTCTTT.

This chain uses TRBV19 with TRBJ2-3; 14 bases match TRBD2. This CDR3 region has 19 residues. The germline V gene encodes CDR1 LNHDA and CDR2 SQIVND (reference sequence). V shed 6 bases, J shed 5 bases, and the junction held 16 bases outside the gene matches. CDR3 coding DNA: TGTGCCAGTAGCAAAAAGGCCCCGGGACTAGCGGGGGCTAAAGATACGCAGTATTTT. This gives the protein CASSKKAPGLAGAKDTQYF.

CDR3 residues: CAWSAGREIFGYTF. The CDR3 DNA sequence: TGTGCCTGGAGTGCGGGCAGGGAAATATTTGGCTACACCTTC. The chain combines TRBV30 with TRBJ1-2, with D possibly matching TRBD1 (5 bases). CDR3 length equals 14 residues. V lost 1 base to trimming and J lost 7 bases, with 16 bases between them. From germline, CDR1 is GTSNPN and CDR2 SVGIG (reference sequence).

The chain uses TRBV19 and TRBJ1-5, with D maybe TRBD1 (6 bases). Germline-derived CDR1 and CDR2 are LNHDA and SQIVND (reference sequence). The CDR3 contains 13 residues. Trimming pared 10 bases from V and 2 bases from J, leaving 12 bases between. CDR3 nucleotide sequence: TGTGCCACCAAGGGGGTGGGCAATCAGCCCCAGCATTTT. This encodes CATKGVGNQPQHF.